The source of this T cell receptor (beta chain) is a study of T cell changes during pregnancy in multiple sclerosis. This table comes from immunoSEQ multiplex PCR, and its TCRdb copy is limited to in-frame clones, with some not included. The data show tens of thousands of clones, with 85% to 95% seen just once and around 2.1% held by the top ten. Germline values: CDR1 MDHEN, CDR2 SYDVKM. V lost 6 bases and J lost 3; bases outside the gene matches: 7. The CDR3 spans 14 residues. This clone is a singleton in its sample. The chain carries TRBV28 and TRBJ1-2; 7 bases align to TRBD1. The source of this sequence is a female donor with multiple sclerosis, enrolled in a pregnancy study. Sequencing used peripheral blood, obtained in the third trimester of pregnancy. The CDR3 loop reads CASRRQGGDYGYTF. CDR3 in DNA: TGTGCCAGCAGACGACAGGGAGGTGACTATGGCTACACCTTC.